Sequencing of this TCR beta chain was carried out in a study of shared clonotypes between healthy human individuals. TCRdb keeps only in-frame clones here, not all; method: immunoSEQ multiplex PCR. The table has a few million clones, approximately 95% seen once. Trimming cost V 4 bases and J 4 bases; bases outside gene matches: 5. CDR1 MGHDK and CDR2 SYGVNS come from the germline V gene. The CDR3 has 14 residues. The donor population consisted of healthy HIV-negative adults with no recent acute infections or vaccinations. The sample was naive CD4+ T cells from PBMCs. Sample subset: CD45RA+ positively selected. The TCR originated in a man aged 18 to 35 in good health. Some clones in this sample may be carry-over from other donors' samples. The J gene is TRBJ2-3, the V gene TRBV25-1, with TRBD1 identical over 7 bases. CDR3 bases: TGTGCCAGCAGTGTCCGAGGGGGCTCAGATACGCAGTATTTT. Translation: CASSVRGGSDTQYF.